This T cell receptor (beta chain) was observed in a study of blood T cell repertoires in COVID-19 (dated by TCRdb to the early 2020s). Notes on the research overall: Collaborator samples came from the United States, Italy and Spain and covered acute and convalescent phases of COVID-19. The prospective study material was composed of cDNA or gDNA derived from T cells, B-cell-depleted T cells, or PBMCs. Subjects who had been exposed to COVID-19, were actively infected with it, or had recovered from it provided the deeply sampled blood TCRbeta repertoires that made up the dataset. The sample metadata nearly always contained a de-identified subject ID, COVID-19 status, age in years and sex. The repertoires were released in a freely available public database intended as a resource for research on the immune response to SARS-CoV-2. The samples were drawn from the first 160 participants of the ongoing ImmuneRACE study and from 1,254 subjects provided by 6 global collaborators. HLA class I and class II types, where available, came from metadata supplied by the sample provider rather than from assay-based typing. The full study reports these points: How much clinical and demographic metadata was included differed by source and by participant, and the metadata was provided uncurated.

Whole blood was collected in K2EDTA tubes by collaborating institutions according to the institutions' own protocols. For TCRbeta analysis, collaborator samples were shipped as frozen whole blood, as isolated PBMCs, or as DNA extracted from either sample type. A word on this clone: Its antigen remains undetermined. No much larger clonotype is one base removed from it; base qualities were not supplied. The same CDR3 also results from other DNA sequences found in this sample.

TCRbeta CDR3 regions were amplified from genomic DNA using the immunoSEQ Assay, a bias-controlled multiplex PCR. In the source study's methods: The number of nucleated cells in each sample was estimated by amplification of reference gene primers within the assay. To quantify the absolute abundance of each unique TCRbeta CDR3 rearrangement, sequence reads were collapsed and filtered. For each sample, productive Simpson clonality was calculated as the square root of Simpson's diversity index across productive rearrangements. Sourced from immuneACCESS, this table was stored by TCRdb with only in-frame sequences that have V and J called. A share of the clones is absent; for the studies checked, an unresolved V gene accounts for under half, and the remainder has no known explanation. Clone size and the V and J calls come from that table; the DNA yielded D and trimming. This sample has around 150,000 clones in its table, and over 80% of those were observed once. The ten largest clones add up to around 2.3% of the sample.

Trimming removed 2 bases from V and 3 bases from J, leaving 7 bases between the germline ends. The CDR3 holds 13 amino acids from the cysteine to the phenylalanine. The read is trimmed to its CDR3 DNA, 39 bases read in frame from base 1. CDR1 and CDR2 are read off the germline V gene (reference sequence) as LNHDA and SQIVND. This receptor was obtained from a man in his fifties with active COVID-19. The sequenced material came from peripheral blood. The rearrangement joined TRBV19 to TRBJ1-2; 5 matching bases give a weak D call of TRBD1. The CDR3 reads CASSITGDYGYTF. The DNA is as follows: TGTGCCAGTAGTATAACAGGAGACTATGGCTACACCTTC.